The present TCR beta chain was sequenced within a study of blood T cell repertoires in COVID-19. Assay: immunoSEQ multiplex PCR; the TCRdb copy retains only in-frame clones and omits some. Seen here are fewer than 250,000 clones, 84% observed once, and the top ten hold over 9.5%. This clone was observed a single time. The CDR3 runs to 14 residues. V shed 4 bases and J shed 2 bases, with 10 bases lying between them. Germline CDR1 reads SGHRS; CDR2 reads YFSETQ. This sequence was found in a woman older than 75 with COVID-19, enrolled during active disease. Sequencing was performed on peripheral blood. J is TRBJ1-5 and V is TRBV5-1; TRBD1 might be the D (6 bases). CDR3: CASSEGGGNQPQHF. The DNA for the CDR3 is TGCGCCAGCAGCGAAGGGGGAGGCAATCAGCCCCAGCATTTT.